Each of the 16 T cell receptor beta chains below was sequenced from the same sample in a study of blood T cell repertoires in COVID-19. Using immunoSEQ multiplex PCR, the repertoire was profiled, and TCRdb retains in-frame clones only, with some absent. The sample includes 150,000 or so clones, over 80% of them seen just once. The sample comprised peripheral blood. Every receptor here comes from a man older than 75 with acute or convalescent COVID-19.

The chain recombines TRBV5-6 with TRBJ1-2; 7 bases match TRBD1. Trimming cost V 0 bases and J 1 base; bases outside gene matches: 3. Germline loops: CDR1 SGHDT, CDR2 YYEEEE. The CDR3 has 15 residues. CDR3 bases: TGTGCCAGCAGCTTGGGGAGACAGGGTAACTATGGCTACACCTTC. Translation: CASSLGRQGNYGYTF.

In regard to this clone: The germline gene is not matched at one end of the junction; a read error may be the cause. The gene calls are TRBV7-7 and TRBJ1-1; unclear D gene. CDR1 SSHAT and CDR2 FNYEAQ come from the germline V gene (reference sequence). The CDR3 runs to 14 residues. The CDR3 protein is CASSLFREFTEAFF. The CDR3 region has the DNA TGTGCTAGCAGCTTATTCCGGGAATTTACTGAAGCTTTCTTT.

The chain links TRBV6-1 to TRBJ2-2; the match to TRBD1 covers 12 bases. This CDR3 comprises 19 residues. Unmatched junction bases numbered 13, after V lost 4 bases and J lost 4 bases. Germline CDR1 is MNHNS and CDR2 is SASEGT. CDR3 bases: TGTGCCAGCAGTGCCCTCCGGGACAGGGGGCGCGGAAGCACCGGGGAGCTGTTTTTT. This translates into CASSALRDRGRGSTGELFF.

This chain uses TRBV6-1 with TRBJ1-5; D call uncertain. Trimming left V 0 bases short and J 2 bases short, with 11 bases between. CDR3 length equals 16 residues. Looked up from germline, CDR1 is MNHNS and CDR2 is SASEGT. In DNA form, the CDR3 reads TGTGCCAGCAGTGAAGCGCGACTTCGGGGCAATCAGCCCCAGCATTTT. It encodes CASSEARLRGNQPQHF.

This chain uses TRBV27 with TRBJ2-3; possible D gene TRBD1, 6 bases. Trimming stripped 4 bases from V and 0 bases from J, with 11 bases between. The CDR3 is 15 amino acids. The germline CDR1 and CDR2 sequences are MNHEY and SMNVEV (reference sequence). In nucleotides, the CDR3 is TGTGCCAGCAGTTCGCCACAGGGAAGCACAGATACGCAGTATTTT. Encoded protein: CASSSPQGSTDTQYF.

The chain couples TRBV11-2 to TRBJ2-3; 8 nucleotides line up with TRBD2. Germline V CDR1 and CDR2: SGHAT, FQNNGV. Trimming cost V 1 base and J 3 bases; bases outside gene matches: 3. The CDR3 loop spans 15 amino acids. The CDR3 sequence is CASSLAGGKTDTQYF. DNA of the CDR3: TGTGCCAGCAGCTTAGCGGGGGGGAAAACAGATACGCAGTATTTT.

The V call is TRBV18, the J call TRBJ2-5, with 7 bases aligning to TRBD1. V was clipped by 6 bases and J by 2 bases; unmatched bases: 6. The CDR3 loop spans 14 amino acids. The germline gives CDR1 KGHSH, CDR2 LQKENI. DNA for the CDR3: TGTGCCAGCTCTACCGGGACAGCGCAAGAGACCCAGTACTTC. Its protein is CASSTGTAQETQYF.

The V call is TRBV7-2, the J call TRBJ2-7; D possibly corresponds to TRBD2 (5 bases). The CDR3 is made up of 14 amino acids. V shed 0 bases and J shed 7 bases, with 13 bases lying between them. CDR1 and CDR2 from the germline V gene are SGHTA and FQGNSA. Here the CDR3 reads CASSLALPAEEQYF. In nucleotides, the CDR3 is TGTGCCAGCAGCTTAGCTCTCCCAGCGGAGGAGCAGTACTTC.

The chain recombines TRBV3-1 (or the pseudogene TRBV3-2) with TRBJ1-3; D call uncertain. The CDR3 is 15 amino acids. The germline V gene has CDR1 LGHDT and CDR2 YNNKEL (reference sequence). The V end was cut by 2 bases, the J end by 4 bases, with 12 bases between. CDR3 coding DNA: TGTGCCAGCAGCCAAAGAGGCCGAGGGGGAAACACCATATATTTT. The encoded protein is CASSQRGRGGNTIYF.

The rearrangement joins TRBV29-1 to TRBJ2-7; 9 positions agree with TRBD2. Germline CDR1 reads SQVTM; CDR2 reads ANQGSEA. Trimming took 6 bases from V and 1 from J; bases not matched to a gene: 1. The CDR3 loop spans 12 amino acids. The CDR3, as DNA: TGCAGCGTAGCGGGGGGTTCCTACGAGCAGTACTTC. Amino acids: CSVAGGSYEQYF.

The J gene is TRBJ2-3, the V gene TRBV18; D might be TRBD1 (5 bases). The CDR3 contains 14 residues. Between the trimmed V and J ends, which lost 3 bases and 2 bases, there was a span of 9 bases. Germline CDR1 reads KGHSH; CDR2 reads LQKENI. Here the CDR3 reads CASSPMTATDTQYF. In DNA form, the CDR3 reads TGTGCCAGCTCACCTATGACAGCCACAGATACGCAGTATTTT.

V usage is TRBV6-6 and J usage is TRBJ1-6; the D is unclear. Germline CDR1 MNHNY, CDR2 SVGAGI (reference sequence). The V end was cut by 6 bases, the J end by 0 bases, with 12 bases between. The CDR3 runs 16 residues. The CDR3 sequence: CASSPTDSSYNSPLHF. For the CDR3, the DNA is TGTGCCAGCAGCCCTACAGATAGCTCCTATAATTCACCCCTCCACTTT.

This clone was seen only a few times. In the same sample, other DNA sequences code for this CDR3. The rearrangement uses TRBV30 and TRBJ2-3; weak D call: TRBD1 (6 bases). Germline assignment: CDR1 GTSNPN and CDR2 SVGIG (reference sequence). V was clipped by 5 bases and J by 1 base, with 10 bases between them. This CDR3 region has 13 residues. DNA for the CDR3: TGTGCCTGGTCACCAGGGGGCACAGATACGCAGTATTTT. Protein sequence: CAWSPGGTDTQYF.

The rearrangement links TRBV5-1 to TRBJ2-3; 7 bases are shared with TRBD1. CDR1 is SGHRS and CDR2 is YFSETQ in the germline V gene. J was trimmed by 11 bases and V by 2 bases; bases with no gene match: 2. This CDR3 comprises 11 residues. The CDR3 nucleotides read TGCGCCAGCAGCTTTGGGACAGAGCAGTATTTT. The encoded protein is CASSFGTEQYF. Full variable domain (rest looked up from reference TRBV5-1 and TRBJ2-3): KAGVTQTPRYLIKTRGQQVTLSCSPISGHRSVSWYQQTPGQGLQFLFEYFSETQRNKGNFPGRFSGRQFSNSRSEMNVSTLELGDSALYLCASSFGTEQYFGPGTRLTVL.

V gene TRBV4-1 combines with J gene TRBJ2-3, with TRBD2 matching over 10 bases. Germline values: CDR1 MGHRA, CDR2 YSYEKL. The CDR3 covers 15 residues. V lost 4 bases to trimming and J lost 1 base; unmatched junction nucleotides: 2. CDR3 protein: CASSRGTSGTDTQYF. Here the CDR3 DNA reads TGCGCCAGCAGCCGCGGGACTAGCGGCACAGATACGCAGTATTTT.

The rearrangement links TRBV3-1 (or the pseudogene TRBV3-2) to TRBJ2-5; TRBD1 might be the D (5 bases). The germline CDR1 and CDR2 sequences are LGHDT and YNNKEL (reference sequence). Trimming cost V 5 bases and J 1 base, with 17 bases left between them. The CDR3 covers 16 residues. CDR3 in DNA: TGTGCCAGCAGCAACGGCGGACATATCCTCCAAGAGACCCAGTACTTC. Its protein is CASSNGGHILQETQYF.